This TCR beta chain emerged from a study of post-analysis software for immune sequencing data. Study outcomes and limitations: Patients carried several TRBV segments more frequently than controls did, and TRBV5-6, TRBV5-1 and TRBV20-1 were among them.

In this sample, this clonotype turned up many times. Antigen specificity is unknown. Incorporated into the TCR beta cDNA libraries were unique molecular identifiers, which served to reduce PCR and sequencing biases. Via MiXCR, TCRdb re-called the PCR reads, giving one row per CDR3 protein. The sample lists some 370,000 distinct CDR3 sequences; 30% to 45% were seen once. CDR1 SGHAT and CDR2 FQNNGV come from the germline V gene. V lost 3 bases, J lost 10 bases, and 13 bases lay in between. There are 13 residues in the CDR3. This sequence originates from a girl between 10 and 17 years old with multiple sclerosis. V usage is TRBV11-2 and J usage is TRBJ1-5, with D tentatively TRBD1 (5 bases). Sequenced: blood. CDR3 coding DNA: TGTGCCAGCAGCTTGGGGGAAATCAGCCCCCAGCATTTT. This gives the protein CASSLGEISPQHF.